This is a list of T cell receptor beta chains from one sample in a study of blood T cell repertoires in COVID-19. Assay used: immunoSEQ multiplex PCR; TCRdb lists only in-frame clones, some missing. The sample includes under 200,000 clones, roughly 84% of them seen just once. The sample comprised peripheral blood. The receptor source for this set is a man in his forties or fifties with active or convalescent COVID-19. The CDR3 runs from the conserved cysteine through the conserved F or W. D genes are given only for firm matches. Not every row has a clone size; where given, it reads once, few, many or a size class.

D	J	V	size	DNA	CDR3
TRBD2	TRBJ2-1	TRBV11-3	NA	TGTGCCAGCAGCCCGGCCGGGACTAGCGGGAGTTCGCAGTTCTTC	CASSPAGTSGSSQFF
NA	TRBJ2-3	TRBV9	NA	TGTGCCAGCAGCGCGACGGGAAGATGGACAGATACGCAGTATTTT	CASSATGRWTDTQYF
NA	TRBJ2-2	TRBV4-3	NA	TGCGCCAGCAGCCAAGAGTATGCTAGCTGGAACACCGGGGAGCTGTTTTTT	CASSQEYASWNTGELFF
NA	TRBJ1-1	TRBV6-2/TRBV6-3	once	TGTGCCAGCAGTCCCCCGCGTAGAAAGAACACTGAAGCTTTCTTT	CASSPPRRKNTEAFF
NA	TRBJ1-2	TRBV7-2	once	TGTGCCAGCAGCTTAGTAGGGTGGATTACAGGGCATCATAACTATGGCTACACCTTC	CASSLVGWITGHHNYGYTF
NA	TRBJ1-1	TRBV28	NA	TGTGCCAGCAGCCTCGGGGTGGCTGAAGCTTTCTTT	CASSLGVAEAFF
NA	TRBJ2-2	TRBV7-9	NA	TGTGCCAGCAGCTCGAGGACAGCCTCCACCGGGGAGCTGTTTTTT	CASSSRTASTGELFF
NA	TRBJ2-3	TRBV4-3	NA	TGCGCCTGCTGCCGGGACGGGGGGCTTAGCACAGATACGCAGTATTTT	CACCRDGGLSTDTQYF
NA	TRBJ2-7	TRBV4-3	NA	TGCGCCAGCAGCCAAGGAACAGGGATCTCCTACGAGCAGTACTTC	CASSQGTGISYEQYF
TRBD2	TRBJ2-7	TRBV5-1	NA	TGCGCCAGCAGCGACAAACCGGGACTACAGTACGAGCAGTACTTC	CASSDKPGLQYEQYF
NA	TRBJ1-5	TRBV11-2	NA	TGTGCCAGCAGCTTAGCTGCAGGGGCCAATCAGCCCCAGCATTTT	CASSLAAGANQPQHF
NA	TRBJ1-2	TRBV19	once	TGTGCCAGTAGTATAGATAGGGGCAGTAACTATGGCTACACCTTC	CASSIDRGSNYGYTF
NA	TRBJ2-5	TRBV15	once	TGTGCCACCAGCCGCTCAGGGGGGTTTGGCGAGACCCAGTACTTC	CATSRSGGFGETQYF
NA	TRBJ1-3	TRBV5-8	NA	TGTGCCAGCAGCTACGGTATCTCTGGAAACACCATATATTTT	CASSYGISGNTIYF
NA	TRBJ2-5	TRBV28	NA	TGTGCCAGCAGTTTATTATCAGACCAAGAGACCCAGTACTTC	CASSLLSDQETQYF
NA	TRBJ1-3	TRBV4-1	NA	TGCGCCAGCAGCCAAGGCTATGGCAGGGATCCTTCTGGAAACACCATATATTTT	CASSQGYGRDPSGNTIYF
TRBD2	TRBJ2-1	TRBV7-9	NA	TGTGCCAGCAGCCGGACTAGCGGGGGCCAATACAATGAGCAGTTCTTC	CASSRTSGGQYNEQFF
TRBD2	TRBJ2-3	TRBV5-1	NA	TGCGCCAGCAGCCCGGGACTAGCGGGGGGGCCGGGAGATACGCAGTATTTT	CASSPGLAGGPGDTQYF
NA	TRBJ1-4	TRBV10-3	once	TGTGCCACTAAGTCGGGGGGCTTGGAAAAACTGTTTTTT	CATKSGGLEKLFF
TRBD1	TRBJ1-2	TRBV7-2	NA	TGTGCCAGCAGCAAGGGACAGGGGGCGCGTGGCTACACCTTC	CASSKGQGARGYTF
TRBD1	TRBJ1-6	TRBV14	once	TGTGCCAGCAGCCGCGACAGGGGAGGGTCCGGTTCACCCCTCCACTTT	CASSRDRGGSGSPLHF
NA	TRBJ2-3	TRBV2	NA	TGTGCCAGCAGTGGGCGGGTAGTCACAGATACGCAGTATTTT	CASSGRVVTDTQYF
TRBD1	TRBJ1-1	TRBV4-3	NA	TGCGCCAGCAGCCAAGAATCCGCGGACAGGGGAGGTGAAGCTTTCTTT	CASSQESADRGGEAFF
TRBD2	TRBJ2-5	TRBV18	NA	TGTGCCAGCTCACCATCACTAGCGGGGGAAGAGACCCAGTACTTC	CASSPSLAGEETQYF
TRBD1	TRBJ2-7	TRBV18	NA	TGTGCCAGCTCACAGACAGGGAGCCCCTACGAGCAGTACTTC	CASSQTGSPYEQYF
NA	TRBJ2-7	TRBV2	NA	TGTGCCACCTCCCCGACTACCTCCTACGAGCAGTACTTC	CATSPTTSYEQYF
NA	TRBJ1-2	TRBV25-1	many	TGTGCCAGCAGTGAATTTAACGGGGAGAAGACCTATGGCTACACCTTC	CASSEFNGEKTYGYTF
NA	TRBJ1-5	TRBV7-8	NA	TGTGCCAGCAGCTCAGCCGGGACACGGAATGAGCCCCAGCATTTT	CASSSAGTRNEPQHF
NA	TRBJ1-1	TRBV7-9	NA	TGTGCCAGCAGTTCAGGGATCCCAGCTTTCTTT	CASSSGIPAFF
TRBD2	TRBJ2-5	TRBV13	once	TGTGCCAGCAGGTTAGCGGGGGGGCAAGAGACCCAGTACTTC	CASRLAGGQETQYF
TRBD2	TRBJ2-5	TRBV5-1	few	TGCGCCAGCAGAGGAACTAGCGGGGGGGAGACCCAGTACTTC	CASRGTSGGETQYF
TRBD2	TRBJ2-1	TRBV19	NA	TGTGCCAGTAGTGTTCCCCGGTGGCTAGCGGGAGTTCCCTCCTACAATGAGCAGTTCTTC	CASSVPRWLAGVPSYNEQFF
TRBD1	TRBJ1-4	TRBV27	NA	TGTGCCAGCAGTCACCGACAGGGGCGGAATGAAAAACTGTTTTTT	CASSHRQGRNEKLFF
NA	TRBJ1-3	TRBV6-2/TRBV6-3	NA	TGTGCCAGCAGTCCACCGGAGGGGAGGTCTGGAAACACCATATATTTT	CASSPPEGRSGNTIYF
NA	TRBJ1-2	TRBV27	NA	TGTGCCAGCAGTTCCGGGGACAAGCTGGGCTACACCTTC	CASSSGDKLGYTF
TRBD1	TRBJ2-3	TRBV24-1	NA	TGTGCCACCAGTGGAGGGCCCCGGGACAGGGAAACAGATACGCAGTATTTT	CATSGGPRDRETDTQYF
NA	TRBJ2-7	TRBV10-3	NA	TGTGCCATCAGTGACGAGCCGGGACAAAGCAGTTACGAGCAGTACTTC	CAISDEPGQSSYEQYF
NA	TRBJ1-1	TRBV6-1	NA	TGTGCCAGCAGTGAATACAGGATGGCTTTCTTT	CASSEYRMAFF
TRBD1	TRBJ2-5	TRBV6-5	once	TGTGCCAGCAGTTACAGTACAGGGGCGCGGGAGACCCAGTACTTC	CASSYSTGARETQYF
NA	TRBJ2-3	TRBV11-2	NA	TGTGCCAGCAGCTTAGAGATAGCGGCCGCCGGGGCAGATACGCAGTATTTT	CASSLEIAAAGADTQYF
TRBD1	TRBJ1-2	TRBV6-1	NA	TGTGCCAGCAGTGGTGGCCCCTCGGACAGGCTTGCTAACTATGGCTACACCTTC	CASSGGPSDRLANYGYTF
TRBD1	TRBJ2-7	TRBV10-3	NA	TGTGCCATCAGTGAGTTGGCGGACGGGGCAGGGGGCTTTCGGGAGCAGTACTTC	CAISELADGAGGFREQYF
NA	TRBJ1-5	TRBV19	NA	TGTGCCAGTAGTATAGACCCAGATTATAGCAATCAGCCCCAGCATTTT	CASSIDPDYSNQPQHF
TRBD2	TRBJ2-5	TRBV5-5	NA	TGTGCCAGCAGCCGTGAACACCGGGACTACCTACAAGAGACCCAGTACTTC	CASSREHRDYLQETQYF
NA	TRBJ2-3	TRBV20-1	NA	TGCAGTGCTAGTGTACGCGGGGGCACAGATACGCAGTATTTT	CSASVRGGTDTQYF
TRBD1	TRBJ1-5	TRBV10-1	NA	TGCGCCAGCAGTGAGCAAGGGACAGGTGGTTTTCAGCCCCAGCATTTT	CASSEQGTGGFQPQHF
NA	TRBJ1-5	TRBV12-3/TRBV12-4	NA	TGTGCCAGCAGTCACAGAGACAATCAGCCCCAGCATTTT	CASSHRDNQPQHF
TRBD2	TRBJ2-1	TRBV10-3	NA	TGTGCCATCAGTGTCCCTAGCGGGAGGGCCGATGAGCAGTTCTTC	CAISVPSGRADEQFF
NA	TRBJ1-2	TRBV27	NA	TGTGCCAGCAGGGGGACTTACTATGGCTACACCTTC	CASRGTYYGYTF
TRBD2	TRBJ2-7	TRBV5-6	NA	TGTGCCAGCAGCTTGGCCGGGACTAGCGGGGGGGCCTCCTACGAGCAGTACTTC	CASSLAGTSGGASYEQYF
NA	TRBJ2-3	TRBV4-2	NA	TGTGCCAGCAGCCAAGGAGGGGCAGGGGGCACAGATACGCAGTATTTT	CASSQGGAGGTDTQYF
NA	TRBJ2-5	TRBV27	NA	TGTGCCAGCAGTTTATCTTGGGCGTTCCAAGAGACCCAGTACTTC	CASSLSWAFQETQYF
NA	TRBJ2-2	TRBV5-1	NA	TGCGCCAGCAGCTTGGTCGGGGTCACCGGGGAGCTGTTTTTT	CASSLVGVTGELFF